The clone carrying this T cell receptor beta chain was seen repeatedly, ten times or more. Its antigen remains unidentified. TCRdb passed the PCR reads through MiXCR, listing each CDR3 protein once. The repertoire has about 35,000 distinct CDR3 sequences, 15% to 20% of them found once; the top ten carry about 6.7%. The V end lost 3 bases, the J end lost 1 base, and 10 bases lay between the germline ends. Germline values: CDR1 ENHRY, CDR2 SYGVKD. This CDR3 is 14 amino acids long. This record belongs to a study of molecular identifiers for immune sequencing clone quantification. Study results and caveats: Jurkat TCR RNA spiked in from one cell (amid about 1 million naive cells) was reportedly detectable.

Sorting was used to obtain naive CD8 T cells (CD8+CD4-CCR7+CD45RA+). This sequence originates from a human donor in good health. Some libraries in this study had Jurkat cell RNA spiked in. The sequencing input was naive CD8+ T cells from blood, with Jurkat cell RNA spiked in. Subset reported: FACS-sorted CD8+CD4-CCR7+CD45RA+ naive T cells. This chain connects TRBV10-3 to TRBJ2-7; D might be TRBD1 (6 bases). The CDR3 nucleotides read TGTGCCATCAGTGACCGGGACAAGTCCTACGAGCAGTACTTC. Its translation: CAISDRDKSYEQYF.